This TCR beta chain was captured by sequencing in a study of metastatic and nonmetastatic thyroid tumors. There are 15 residues in the CDR3. V shed 6 bases, J shed 10 bases, and the junction held 15 bases outside the gene matches. Looked up from germline, CDR1 is MDHEN and CDR2 is SYDVKM. Patients had received no treatment of any kind before thyroid surgery. This clone was detected only a few times. TCRdb ran MiXCR on the PCR reads. The table records under 55,000 clones, roughly 18% of them present only once. Material: blood. The sequence was collected from a female donor with papillary thyroid cancer or a benign thyroid nodule (not recorded which). Some clones in this sample may be carry-over from other donors' samples. The chain links TRBV28 to TRBJ2-3; 8 bases are a match to TRBD2. As DNA, the CDR3 is TGTGCCAGCAGCCAGGACTATCGGGAGGGTTTGGCGCAGTATTTT. This translates into CASSQDYREGLAQYF. Drawing the rest from reference TRBV28 and TRBJ2-3, the complete variable domain is DVKVTQSSRYLVKRTGEKVFLECVQDMDHENMFWYRQDPGLGLRLIYFSYDVKMKEKGDIPEGYSVSREKKERFSLILESASTNQTSMYLCASSQDYREGLAQYFGPGTRLTVL.